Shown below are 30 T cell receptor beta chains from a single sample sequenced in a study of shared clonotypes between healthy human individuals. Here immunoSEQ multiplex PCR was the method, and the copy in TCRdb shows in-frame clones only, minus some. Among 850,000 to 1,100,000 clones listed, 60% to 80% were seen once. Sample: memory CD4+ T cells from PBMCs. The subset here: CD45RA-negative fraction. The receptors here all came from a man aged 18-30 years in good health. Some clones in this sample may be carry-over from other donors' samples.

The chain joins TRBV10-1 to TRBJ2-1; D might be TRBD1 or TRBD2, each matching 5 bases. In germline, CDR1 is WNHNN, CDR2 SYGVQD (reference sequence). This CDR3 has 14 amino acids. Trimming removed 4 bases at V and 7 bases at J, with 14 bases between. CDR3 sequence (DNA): TGCGCCAGCAGTGCCGGGACCCCGGGGAATGAGCAGTTCTTC. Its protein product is CASSAGTPGNEQFF.

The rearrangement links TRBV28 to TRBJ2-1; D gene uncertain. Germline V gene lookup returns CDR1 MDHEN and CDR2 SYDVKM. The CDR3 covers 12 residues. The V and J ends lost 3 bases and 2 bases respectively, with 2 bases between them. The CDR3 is CASSFTYNEQFF. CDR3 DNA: TGTGCCAGCAGTTTTACCTACAATGAGCAGTTCTTC.

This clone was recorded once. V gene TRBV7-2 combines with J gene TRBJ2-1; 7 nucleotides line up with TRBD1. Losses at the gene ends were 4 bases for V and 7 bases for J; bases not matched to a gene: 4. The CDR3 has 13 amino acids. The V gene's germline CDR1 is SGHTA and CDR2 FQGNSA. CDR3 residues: CASSSGTANEQFF. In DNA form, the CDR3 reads TGTGCCAGCAGCTCCGGGACAGCTAATGAGCAGTTCTTC.

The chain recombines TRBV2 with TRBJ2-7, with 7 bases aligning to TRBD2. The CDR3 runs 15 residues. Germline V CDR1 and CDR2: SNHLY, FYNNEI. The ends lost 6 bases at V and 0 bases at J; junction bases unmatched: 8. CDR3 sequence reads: CASRGSWGGSYEQYF. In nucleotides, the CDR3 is TGTGCCAGCAGGGGATCTTGGGGGGGCTCCTACGAGCAGTACTTC.

CDR3 sequence reads: CASSLDRGGGEQYF. The CDR3 coding sequence is TGCGCCAGCAGCTTGGACAGGGGTGGTGGCGAGCAGTACTTC. V gene TRBV5-1 combines with J gene TRBJ2-7, with TRBD1 matching 7 bases. The CDR3 contains 14 residues. The germline V gene encodes CDR1 SGHRS and CDR2 YFSETQ. The trim removed 0 bases at V and 6 bases at J, leaving 6 bases unmatched.

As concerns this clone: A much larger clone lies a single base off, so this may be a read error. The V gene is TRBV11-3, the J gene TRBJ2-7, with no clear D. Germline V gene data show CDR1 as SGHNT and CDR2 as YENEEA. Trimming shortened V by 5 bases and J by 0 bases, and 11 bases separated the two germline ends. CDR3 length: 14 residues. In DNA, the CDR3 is TGTGCCAGCAGCCCCGGACGGAGCTCCTACGAGCAGTACTTC. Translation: CASSPGRSSYEQYF.

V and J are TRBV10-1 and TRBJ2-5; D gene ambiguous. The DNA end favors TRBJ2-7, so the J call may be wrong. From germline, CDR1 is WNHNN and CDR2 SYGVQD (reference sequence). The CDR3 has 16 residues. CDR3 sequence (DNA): TGCGCCAGCAGTGAGTCGCTCGGCCCCACCGATGGCGAGCAGTACTTC. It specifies CASSESLGPTDGEQYF.

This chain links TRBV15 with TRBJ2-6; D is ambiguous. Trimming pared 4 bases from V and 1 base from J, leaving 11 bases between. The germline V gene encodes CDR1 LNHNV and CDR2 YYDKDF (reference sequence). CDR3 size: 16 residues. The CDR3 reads CATSNAPRSGANVLTF. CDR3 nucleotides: TGTGCCACCAGCAACGCGCCCCGTTCTGGGGCCAACGTCCTGACTTTC.

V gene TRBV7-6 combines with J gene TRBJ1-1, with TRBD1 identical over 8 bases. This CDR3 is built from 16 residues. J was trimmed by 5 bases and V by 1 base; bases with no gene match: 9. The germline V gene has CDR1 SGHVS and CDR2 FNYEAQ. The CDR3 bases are TGTGCCAGCAGCTTAGGATCAGGGGGCTTGGGGACTGAAGCTTTCTTT. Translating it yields CASSLGSGGLGTEAFF.

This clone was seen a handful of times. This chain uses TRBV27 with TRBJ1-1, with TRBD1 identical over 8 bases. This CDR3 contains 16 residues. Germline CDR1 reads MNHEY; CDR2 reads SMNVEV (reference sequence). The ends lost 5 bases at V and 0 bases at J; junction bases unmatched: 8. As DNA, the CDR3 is TGTGCCAGCAGTCTGGGACAGGCGCTGCTGAACACTGAAGCTTTCTTT. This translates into CASSLGQALLNTEAFF.

In nucleotides, the CDR3 is TGTGCCAGCAGTTACACCCTAGACGGAAACTACGAGCAGTACTTC. As protein: CASSYTLDGNYEQYF. The V call is TRBV6-6, the J call TRBJ2-7; D remains unclear. The ends were cut back, 2 bases at V and 3 bases at J, with 14 bases in the middle. The CDR3 contains 15 residues. The germline gives CDR1 MNHNY, CDR2 SVGAGI (reference sequence).

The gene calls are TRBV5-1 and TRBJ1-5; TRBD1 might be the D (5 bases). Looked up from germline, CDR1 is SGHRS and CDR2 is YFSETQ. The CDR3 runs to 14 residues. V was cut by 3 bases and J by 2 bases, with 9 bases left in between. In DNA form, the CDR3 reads TGCGCCAGCAGCTGGGGGGATGGCAATCAGCCCCAGCATTTT. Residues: CASSWGDGNQPQHF.

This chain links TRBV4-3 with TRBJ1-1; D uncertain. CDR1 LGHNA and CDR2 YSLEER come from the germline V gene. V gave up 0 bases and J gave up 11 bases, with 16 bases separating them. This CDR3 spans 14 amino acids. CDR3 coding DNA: TGCGCCAGCAGCCAAGATCTGGCGACCAACTCGGCTTTCTTT. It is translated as CASSQDLATNSAFF.

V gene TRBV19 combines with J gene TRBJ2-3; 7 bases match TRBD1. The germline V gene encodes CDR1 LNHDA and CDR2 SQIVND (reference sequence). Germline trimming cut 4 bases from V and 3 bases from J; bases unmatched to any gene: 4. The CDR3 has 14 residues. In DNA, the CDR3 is TGTGCCAGTAGTAAAAACAGGGGAACAGATACGCAGTATTTT. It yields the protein CASSKNRGTDTQYF.

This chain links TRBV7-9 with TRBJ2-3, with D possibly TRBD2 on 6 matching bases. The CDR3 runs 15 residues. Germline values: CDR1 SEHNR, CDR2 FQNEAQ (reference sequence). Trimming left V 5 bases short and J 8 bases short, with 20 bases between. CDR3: CASSLAGQTAGTQYF. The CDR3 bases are TGTGCCAGCAGCCTCGCGGGTCAGACAGCGGGTACGCAGTATTTT.

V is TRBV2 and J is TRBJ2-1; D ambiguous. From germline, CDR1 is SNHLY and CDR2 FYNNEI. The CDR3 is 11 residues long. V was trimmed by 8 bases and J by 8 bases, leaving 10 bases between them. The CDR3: CASSPSHEQFF. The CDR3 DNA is TGTGCCAGCTCCCCCTCGCATGAGCAGTTCTTC.

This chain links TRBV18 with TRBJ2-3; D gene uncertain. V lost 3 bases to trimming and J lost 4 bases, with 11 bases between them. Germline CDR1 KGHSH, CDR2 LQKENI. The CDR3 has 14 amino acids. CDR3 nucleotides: TGTGCCAGCTCACCGGATATACTTCCAGATACGCAGTATTTT. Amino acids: CASSPDILPDTQYF. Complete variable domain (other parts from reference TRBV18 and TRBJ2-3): NAGVMQNPRHLVRRRGQEARLRCSPMKGHSHVYWYRQLPEEGLKFMVYLQKENIIDESGMPKERFSAEFPKEGPSILRIQQVVRGDSAAYFCASSPDILPDTQYFGPGTRLTVL.

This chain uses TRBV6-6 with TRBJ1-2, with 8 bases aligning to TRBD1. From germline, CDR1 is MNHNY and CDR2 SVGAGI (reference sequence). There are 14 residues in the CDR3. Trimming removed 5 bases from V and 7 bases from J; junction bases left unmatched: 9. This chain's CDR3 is CASSTPAGGSGYTF. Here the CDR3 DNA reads TGTGCCAGCAGTACCCCGGCAGGGGGCAGTGGCTACACCTTC.

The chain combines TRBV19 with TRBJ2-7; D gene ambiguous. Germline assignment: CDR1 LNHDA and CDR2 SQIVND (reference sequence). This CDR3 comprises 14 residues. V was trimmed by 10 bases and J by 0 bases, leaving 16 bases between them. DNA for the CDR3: TGTGCCACGGCGGACCTACACCCCTCCTACGAGCAGTACTTC. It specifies CATADLHPSYEQYF.

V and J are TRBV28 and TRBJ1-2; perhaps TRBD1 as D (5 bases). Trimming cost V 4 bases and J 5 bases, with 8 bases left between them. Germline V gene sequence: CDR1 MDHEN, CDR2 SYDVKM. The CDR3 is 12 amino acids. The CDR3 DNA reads TGTGCCAGCAGTTCGGGGGAGTATGGCTACACCTTC. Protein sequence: CASSSGEYGYTF.

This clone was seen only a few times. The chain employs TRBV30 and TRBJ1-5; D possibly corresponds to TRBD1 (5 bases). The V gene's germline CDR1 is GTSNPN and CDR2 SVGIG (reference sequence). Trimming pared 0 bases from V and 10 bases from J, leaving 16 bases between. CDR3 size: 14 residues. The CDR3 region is CAWSVQVAGTPQHF. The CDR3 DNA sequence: TGTGCCTGGAGTGTACAGGTGGCAGGGACTCCCCAGCATTTT.

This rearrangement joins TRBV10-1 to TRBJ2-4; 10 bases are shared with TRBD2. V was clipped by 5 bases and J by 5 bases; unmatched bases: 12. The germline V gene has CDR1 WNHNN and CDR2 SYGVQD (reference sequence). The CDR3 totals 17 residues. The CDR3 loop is CASSTSGKKPFQNIQYF. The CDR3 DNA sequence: TGCGCCAGCAGTACTAGCGGGAAAAAACCATTCCAAAACATTCAGTACTTC.

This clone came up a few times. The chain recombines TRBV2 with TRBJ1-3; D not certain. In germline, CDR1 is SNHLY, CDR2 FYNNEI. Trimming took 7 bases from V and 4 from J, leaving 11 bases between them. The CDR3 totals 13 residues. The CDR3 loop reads CASIARAGNTIYF. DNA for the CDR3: TGTGCCAGCATAGCGAGGGCAGGAAACACCATATATTTT.

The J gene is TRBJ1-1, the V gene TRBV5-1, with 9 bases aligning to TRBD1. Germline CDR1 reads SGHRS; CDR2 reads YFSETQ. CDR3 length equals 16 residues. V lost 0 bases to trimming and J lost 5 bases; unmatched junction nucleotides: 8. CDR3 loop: CASSLVGGQGGTEAFF. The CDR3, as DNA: TGCGCCAGCAGCTTGGTCGGGGGACAGGGAGGGACTGAAGCTTTCTTT.

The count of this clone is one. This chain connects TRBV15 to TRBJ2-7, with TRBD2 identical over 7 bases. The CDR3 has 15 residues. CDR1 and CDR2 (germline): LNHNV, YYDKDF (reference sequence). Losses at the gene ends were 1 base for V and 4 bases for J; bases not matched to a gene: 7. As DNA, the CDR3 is TGTGCCACCAGCAGAGTACCGGGAGGCTCGTACGAGCAGTACTTC. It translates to CATSRVPGGSYEQYF.

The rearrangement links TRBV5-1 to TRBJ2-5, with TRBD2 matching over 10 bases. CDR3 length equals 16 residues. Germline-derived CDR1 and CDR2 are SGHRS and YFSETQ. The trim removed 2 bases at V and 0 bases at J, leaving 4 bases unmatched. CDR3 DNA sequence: TGCGCCAGCAGCTTTTTACTAGCGGGACACCAAGAGACCCAGTACTTC. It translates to CASSFLLAGHQETQYF.

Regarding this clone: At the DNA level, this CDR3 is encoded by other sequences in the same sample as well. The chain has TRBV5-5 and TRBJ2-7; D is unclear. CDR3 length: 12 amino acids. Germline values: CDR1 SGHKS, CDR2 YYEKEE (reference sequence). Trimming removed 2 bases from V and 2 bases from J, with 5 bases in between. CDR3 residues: CASSFTTYEQYF. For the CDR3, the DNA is TGTGCCAGCAGCTTCACTACCTACGAGCAGTACTTC.

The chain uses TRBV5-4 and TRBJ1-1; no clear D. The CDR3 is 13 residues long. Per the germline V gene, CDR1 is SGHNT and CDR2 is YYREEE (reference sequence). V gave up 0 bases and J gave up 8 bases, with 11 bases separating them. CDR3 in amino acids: CASSLERISEAFF. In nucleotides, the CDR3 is TGTGCCAGCAGCTTGGAACGGATATCGGAAGCTTTCTTT.

CDR3 sequence reads: CASSSLAGSLAGELFF. CDR3 bases: TGTGCCAGCAGCTCCCTAGCGGGCAGCTTAGCCGGGGAGCTGTTTTTT. V and J are TRBV5-6 and TRBJ2-2; 8 bases match TRBD2. This CDR3 contains 16 residues. Germline-derived CDR1 and CDR2 are SGHDT and YYEEEE. Germline trimming cut 3 bases from V and 6 bases from J; bases unmatched to any gene: 10.

The chain's CDR3 is CASSLWWSTEAFF. In DNA, the CDR3 is TGTGCCAGCAGCCTCTGGTGGAGCACTGAAGCTTTCTTT. The rearrangement joins TRBV5-5 to TRBJ1-1; D is undetermined. Between the trimmed V and J ends, which lost 4 bases and 4 bases, there was a span of 11 bases. This CDR3 is built from 13 residues. Germline V CDR1 and CDR2: SGHKS, YYEKEE (reference sequence).